The clone carrying this TCR beta chain was detected a few times. The antigen is unknown. The investigators reverse transcribed all of the isolated RNA, so they sequenced expressed TCRB transcripts. It was found that naive, central memory and regulatory T cell samples averaged roughly 3.6 million reads. Data came from immunoSEQ multiplex PCR; TCRdb stores just in-frame clones and leaves some out. The table lists 640,000 or so clones, roughly an eighth of them singletons, with approximately 0.042% in the top ten. V was clipped by 7 bases and J by 6 bases; unmatched bases: 15. The germline V gene encodes CDR1 MNHNY and CDR2 SVGAGI (reference sequence). The CDR3 length is 16 residues. The sample belongs to a study of beta chain features in type 1 diabetes. Study-level findings and limits: All four CD4+ subsets of Type 1 diabetes patients contained TCRB CDR3s that were moderately but significantly shorter.

The specimen sequenced was naive CD4+ T cells from blood. The sequence was obtained from a man aged 18-30 years with type 1 diabetes. This chain joins TRBV6-6 and TRBJ1-5; TRBD1 matches 7 bases. As DNA, the CDR3 is TGTGCCAGCAAAAATCAAGCAGGGGGTGCAAGTCAGCCCCAGCATTTT. It codes for CASKNQAGGASQPQHF.